What follows is one T cell receptor (beta chain) and its context. This receptor's antigen is unknown. Base qualities are not at hand, and no much larger clone is one base apart. TCRbeta CDR3 regions were amplified from genomic DNA by means of the immunoSEQ Assay, a bias-controlled multiplex PCR. In the paper's pipeline: Within the assay, amplification of reference gene primers was used to estimate how many nucleated cells each sample contained. To quantify the absolute abundance of each unique TCRbeta CDR3 rearrangement, sequence reads were collapsed and filtered. For each sample, productive Simpson clonality was calculated as the square root of Simpson's diversity index across productive rearrangements. TCRdb mirrors the immuneACCESS table, restricted to in-frame sequences. Some clones are absent from its copies; in checked studies, under half trace to an unresolved V gene, and the reason for the others is unknown. That table is the source of V, J and clone size, and D and trimming were worked out from the DNA. This sample comprises hundreds of thousands of clones, 75% to 90% of them detected only once. 7.1% of the sample is taken by the ten largest.

One collaborating source in Seattle enrolled patients while the patients were actively infected and followed the patients over time throughout the course of disease. The collaborating institutions used their own protocols to collect whole blood in K2EDTA tubes. For TCRbeta analysis, collaborators shipped samples in one of three forms: frozen whole blood, isolated PBMCs, or DNA extracted from either of those sample types. The data originate from a study of blood T cell repertoires in COVID-19 (TCRdb year 2020). Concerning the study at large: Samples from collaborators originated in the United States, Italy and Spain and spanned both the acute and convalescent phases of COVID-19. Subjects who had been exposed to COVID-19, were actively infected with it, or had recovered from it provided the deeply sampled blood TCRbeta repertoires that made up the dataset. The prospective study material was composed of cDNA or gDNA derived from T cells, B-cell-depleted T cells, or PBMCs. The repertoires were released in a freely available public database meant as a resource for research on the immune response to SARS-CoV-2. Where HLA class I and class II types were available, the types were taken from metadata supplied by the sample provider, not from assay-based typing. Samples were obtained from the ongoing ImmuneRACE study (first 160 participants) and from 1,254 subjects provided by 6 global collaborators. A de-identified subject ID, COVID-19 status, age in years and sex were almost always included in the sample metadata.

V was cut back by 6 bases and J by 7 bases, leaving a gap of 18 bases between them. Including the terminal cysteine and phenylalanine, the CDR3 comprises 15 residues. Of all the DNA, just the CDR3 is kept, 45 bases in frame from base 1. CDR1 and CDR2 (LNHDA, SQIVND) derive from the germline V gene (reference sequence). The full study reports these points: The amount of clinical and demographic metadata varied by source and participant and was provided uncurated.

Material: peripheral blood. The chain couples TRBV19 to TRBJ2-2; the D gene is perhaps TRBD1, on 7 matching bases. This sequence originates from a woman aged 55-70 years with COVID-19, enrolled during active disease. The bases are TGTGCCAGTAGCCAAAACGACAGGGAGGTCGGGGAGCTGTTTTTT. It encodes CASSQNDREVGELFF.